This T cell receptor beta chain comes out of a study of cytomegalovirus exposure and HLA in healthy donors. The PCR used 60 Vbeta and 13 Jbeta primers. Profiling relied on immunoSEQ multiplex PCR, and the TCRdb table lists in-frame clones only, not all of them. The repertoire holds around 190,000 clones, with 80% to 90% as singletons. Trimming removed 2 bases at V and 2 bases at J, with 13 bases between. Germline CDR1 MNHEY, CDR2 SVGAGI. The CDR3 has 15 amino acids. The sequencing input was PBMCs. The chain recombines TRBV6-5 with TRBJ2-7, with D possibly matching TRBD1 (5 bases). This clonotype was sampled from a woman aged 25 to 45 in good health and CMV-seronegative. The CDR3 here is CASSYPRGHPYEQYF. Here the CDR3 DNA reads TGTGCCAGCAGTTACCCGAGAGGACACCCCTACGAGCAGTACTTC.